This is a list of T cell receptor beta chains from one sample in a study of blood T cell repertoires in COVID-19. Clones were sequenced by immunoSEQ multiplex PCR, and TCRdb holds only the in-frame ones, with some missing. Of roughly 280,000 clones in the sample, approximately 90% are singletons; the top ten hold 2.8%. The sample consisted of PBMCs or T cells enriched from blood (not recorded which). These receptors were obtained from a man aged 40-49 years who had been exposed to COVID-19. The CDR3 runs from the conserved cysteine through the conserved F or W. The D gene is left open where the match is weak. Clone size is stated in some rows and not others, as once, few, many or a class when expanded.

clone size	V gene	CDR3 length	J gene	D gene	CDR3 protein	CDR3 DNA
-	TRBV28	15	TRBJ1-6	-	CASSLQGLQNSPLHF	TGTGCCAGCAGTTTACAGGGACTTCAAAATTCACCCCTCCACTTT
-	TRBV11-2	15	TRBJ2-7	-	CASSKSADWSYEQYF	TGTGCCAGCAGCAAGTCCGCGGACTGGTCCTACGAGCAGTACTTC
once	TRBV5-1	16	TRBJ2-7	-	CASSLAAGSNSYEQYF	TGCGCCAGCAGCTTGGCTGCAGGCTCGAACTCCTACGAGCAGTACTTC
-	TRBV9	21	TRBJ2-2	TRBD1	CASSSPRGQGAIGRHTGELFF	TGTGCCAGCAGCTCCCCACGGGGACAGGGGGCGATTGGCAGACACACCGGGGAGCTGTTTTTT
-	TRBV27	17	TRBJ2-1	TRBD2	CASSPYPGTSGYNEQFF	TGTGCCAGCAGTCCGTATCCTGGGACTAGCGGCTACAATGAGCAGTTCTTC
-	TRBV5-6	15	TRBJ2-7	TRBD1	CASSQGQMDSYEQYF	TGTGCCAGCAGCCAGGGACAGATGGACTCCTACGAGCAGTACTTC
-	TRBV5-1	11	TRBJ2-3	TRBD1	CASSSGTGVSF	TGCGCCAGCAGCTCCGGGACAGGGGTGTCTTTT
-	TRBV13	21	TRBJ2-7	-	CASSPPGGPGLMTLSSYEQYF	TGTGCCAGCAGCCCGCCGGGGGGCCCAGGGTTGATGACTCTCAGCTCCTACGAGCAGTACTTC
-	TRBV7-9	15	TRBJ2-3	TRBD1	CASSLGTGTGDTQYF	TGTGCCAGCAGCTTGGGGACAGGGACGGGAGATACGCAGTATTTT
-	TRBV5-4	19	TRBJ2-1	-	CASSPYPAVVSGSYNEQFF	TGTGCCAGCAGCCCTTACCCAGCGGTAGTTAGCGGCTCCTACAATGAGCAGTTCTTC
-	TRBV2	15	TRBJ2-7	-	CASSGPRTATYEQYF	TGTGCCAGCAGCGGGCCCCGGACTGCGACCTACGAGCAGTACTTC
-	TRBV7-3	15	TRBJ1-5	TRBD1	CASSLEGGAGQPQHF	TGTGCCAGCAGCTTAGAAGGGGGCGCTGGTCAGCCCCAGCATTTT
-	TRBV19	13	TRBJ1-1	-	CASSASWATEAFF	TGTGCCAGTAGTGCCTCCTGGGCCACTGAAGCTTTCTTT
-	TRBV7-9	15	TRBJ2-5	TRBD2	CASSLTSGTQETQYF	TGTGCCAGCAGCTTAACTAGCGGAACCCAAGAGACCCAGTACTTC
-	TRBV15	17	TRBJ2-1	TRBD2	CATSRGPGLAGEYEQFF	TGTGCCACCAGCAGAGGACCGGGACTAGCGGGAGAGTATGAGCAGTTCTTC
-	TRBV4-1	13	TRBJ1-2	-	CASSQERGYGYTF	TGCGCCAGCAGCCAAGAAAGGGGGTATGGCTACACCTTC
once	TRBV7-2	17	TRBJ2-7	TRBD2	CASSFSSSGRGLYEQYF	TGTGCCAGCAGCTTCAGTTCTAGCGGGAGAGGTCTCTACGAGCAGTACTTC
-	TRBV7-9	12	TRBJ2-1	-	CASSYYYNEQFF	TGTGCCAGCAGCTACTATTACAATGAGCAGTTCTTC
-	TRBV5-6	16	TRBJ2-2	TRBD2	CASSDGLAGVAGELFF	TGTGCCAGCAGCGATGGACTAGCGGGAGTGGCCGGGGAGCTGTTTTTT
-	TRBV7-9	18	TRBJ2-6	TRBD1	CASSTLAGGSSGANVLTF	TGTGCCAGCAGCACCCTCGCAGGGGGCAGTTCTGGGGCCAACGTCCTGACTTTC
-	TRBV12-3/TRBV12-4	13	TRBJ1-1	-	CASSLVGGTEAFF	TGTGCCAGCAGTTTAGTCGGGGGCACTGAAGCTTTCTTT
-	TRBV7-6	17	TRBJ2-1	TRBD2	CASSLHRSGSSYNEQFF	TGTGCCAGCAGCTTACACAGGAGCGGGAGTTCCTACAATGAGCAGTTCTTC
-	TRBV28	14	TRBJ1-1	-	CASSGGGKGTEAFF	TGTGCCAGCAGCGGCGGGGGGAAGGGCACTGAAGCTTTCTTT
-	TRBV3-1/TRBV3-2	15	TRBJ1-4	-	CASSQDAGFNEKLFF	TGTGCCAGCAGCCAAGATGCGGGATTTAATGAAAAACTGTTTTTT
few	TRBV11-2	16	TRBJ2-1	-	CASSSVAPSSYNEQFF	TGTGCCAGCAGCTCCGTAGCGCCAAGCTCCTACAATGAGCAGTTCTTC
-	TRBV23-1	15	TRBJ1-6	-	CASNRYPSYNSPLHF	TGCGCCAGCAACAGGTACCCCTCCTATAATTCACCCCTCCACTTT
once	TRBV7-9	14	TRBJ1-1	-	CASSLVAVNTEAFF	TGTGCCAGCAGCTTAGTTGCGGTGAACACTGAAGCTTTCTTT
-	TRBV2	14	TRBJ1-6	TRBD1	CASSGQAQHSPLHF	TGTGCCAGCAGCGGACAGGCCCAACATTCACCCCTCCACTTT
-	TRBV11-2	13	TRBJ2-1	-	CASSLDHRVDQFF	TGTGCCAGCAGCTTAGACCACAGGGTTGATCAGTTCTTC
-	TRBV28	16	TRBJ1-5	TRBD1	CASSLFPGTGDQPQHF	TGTGCCAGCAGTTTGTTTCCCGGGACAGGGGATCAGCCCCAGCATTTT
-	TRBV7-9	16	TRBJ2-2	TRBD1	CASSLAQGQGVGELFF	TGTGCCAGCAGCTTAGCGCAGGGACAGGGAGTCGGGGAGCTGTTTTTT
-	TRBV11-3	13	TRBJ2-1	-	CASSLGQNNEQFF	TGTGCCAGCAGCTTAGGTCAGAACAATGAGCAGTTCTTC
-	TRBV28	12	TRBJ1-1	-	CASSLGRGEAFF	TGTGCCAGCAGTTTAGGGAGGGGTGAAGCTTTCTTT
-	TRBV5-6	16	TRBJ2-7	TRBD2	CASSLPAGGSYYEQYF	TGTGCCAGCAGCTTACCCGCGGGAGGGAGTTACTACGAGCAGTACTTC
once	TRBV10-2	17	TRBJ1-6	-	CASRPARGYSYNSPLHF	TGCGCCAGCAGACCCGCACGGGGATACTCCTATAATTCACCCCTCCACTTT
-	TRBV10-2	13	TRBJ2-1	-	CASRDSRFFIQFF	TGCGCCAGCAGGGACAGTCGTTTTTTCATTCAGTTCTTC
-	TRBV28	12	TRBJ1-3	-	CATGAWGNTIYF	TGTGCCACTGGGGCCTGGGGAAACACCATATATTTT
-	TRBV5-1	15	TRBJ2-2	TRBD1	CASSSGTANTGELFF	TGCGCCAGCAGCTCAGGGACAGCGAACACCGGGGAGCTGTTTTTT
once	TRBV27	12	TRBJ1-5	-	CASSLLGGPQHF	TGTGCCAGCAGTTTATTGGGGGGGCCCCAGCATTTT
-	TRBV3-1/TRBV3-2	16	TRBJ1-1	-	CASSQDWWGPGTEAFF	TGTGCCAGCAGCCAAGATTGGTGGGGGCCTGGCACTGAAGCTTTCTTT
-	TRBV5-1	13	TRBJ2-5	TRBD1	CASSEGAVETQYF	TGCGCCAGCAGCGAGGGGGCAGTGGAGACCCAGTACTTC
-	TRBV4-3	15	TRBJ2-3	-	CASSQDPSGTDTQYF	TGCGCCAGCAGCCAAGACCCTAGCGGCACAGATACGCAGTATTTT